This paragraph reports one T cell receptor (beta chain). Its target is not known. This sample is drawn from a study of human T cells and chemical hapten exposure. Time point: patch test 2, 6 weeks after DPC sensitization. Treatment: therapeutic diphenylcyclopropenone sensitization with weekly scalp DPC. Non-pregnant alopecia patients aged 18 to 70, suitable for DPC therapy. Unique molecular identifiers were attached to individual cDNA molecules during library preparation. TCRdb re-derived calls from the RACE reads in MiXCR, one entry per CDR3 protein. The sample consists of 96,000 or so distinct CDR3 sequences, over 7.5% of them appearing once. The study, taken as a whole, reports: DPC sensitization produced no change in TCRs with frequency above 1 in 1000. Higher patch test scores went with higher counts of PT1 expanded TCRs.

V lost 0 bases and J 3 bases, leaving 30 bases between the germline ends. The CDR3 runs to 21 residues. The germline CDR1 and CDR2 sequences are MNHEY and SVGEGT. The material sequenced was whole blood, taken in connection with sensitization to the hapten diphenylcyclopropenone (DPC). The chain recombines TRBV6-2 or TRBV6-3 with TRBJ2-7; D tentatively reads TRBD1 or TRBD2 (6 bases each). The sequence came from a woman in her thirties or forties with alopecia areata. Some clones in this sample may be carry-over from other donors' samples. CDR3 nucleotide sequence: TGTGCCAGCAGTTACTCGACAGTTACTCGAATCGCGGGACACCAAGACTACGAGCAGTACTTC. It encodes CASSYSTVTRIAGHQDYEQYF.